The text below deals with one T cell receptor (beta chain). Study processing details: Quantification of nucleated cells was approximated via reference gene primer amplification. Here immunoSEQ multiplex PCR was the method, and the copy in TCRdb shows in-frame clones only, minus some. That table furnishes V, J and clone size, whereas the DNA furnished D and trimming. This sample carries 150,000 to 180,000 clones, about 90% of them seen once, and the ten largest clones take approximately 0.55%. The CDR3 totals 14 residues. These data are taken from a study of blood T cell repertoires in COVID-19. Study background: Italy, Spain and the United States were the sources of the convalescent and acute COVID-19 samples. In each case, the material was cDNA or gDNA derived from T cells, B-cell-depleted T cells, or PBMCs.

The receptor was derived from a man in his forties or fifties with acute or convalescent COVID-19. The rearrangement joins TRBV21-1 to TRBJ2-7; the table assigns TRBD1, which was not confirmed against the DNA. TRBV21-1 is flagged as a pseudogene. The sample taken for sequencing was peripheral blood. CDR3 nucleotides: TGTGCCAGCAGCTTCTCGGACAGGGTCCACGAGCAGTACGTC. This codes for CASSFSDRVHEQYV.